This T cell receptor beta chain was retrieved from a study of blood T cell repertoires in COVID-19. Germline loops: CDR1 SEHNR, CDR2 FQNEAQ (reference sequence). The CDR3 is made up of 15 amino acids. Trimming stripped 3 bases from V and 5 bases from J, with 13 bases between. Sequencing used immunoSEQ multiplex PCR; TCRdb keeps in-frame clones, though not all of them. This sample has 68,000 or so clones, with about 91% found just once. J is TRBJ2-2 and V is TRBV7-9, with D tentatively TRBD1 (7 bases). Sequencing was done on a sample of peripheral blood. The clonotype was recovered from a woman in her 70s with acute or convalescent COVID-19. The CDR3 nucleotides read TGTGCCAGCAGCTTGGAGGGGGCCTGGACCGGGGAGCTGTTTTTT. Its protein product is CASSLEGAWTGELFF.